What follows are 27 T cell receptor beta chains derived from one specimen sequenced in a study of blood T cell repertoires in COVID-19. Clones were read by immunoSEQ multiplex PCR, and TCRdb kept only the in-frame ones, dropping some. Among under 60,000 clones listed, approximately 84% were seen once. Sequenced material: peripheral blood. The source of these receptors is a human donor in a cohort sampled during active COVID-19.

This clone has a handful of counts. Here the CDR3 reads CASSSKQHSNQPQHF. CDR3 coding DNA: TGTGCCAGCAGTTCGAAACAGCATAGCAATCAGCCCCAGCATTTT. The chain couples TRBV27 to TRBJ1-5; D is ambiguous. CDR3 size: 15 residues. Germline assignment: CDR1 MNHEY and CDR2 SMNVEV (reference sequence). V was cut by 4 bases and J by 0 bases, with 10 bases left in between.

The genes are TRBV7-2 and TRBJ2-5; 8 bases map to TRBD2. The trim removed 5 bases at V and 4 bases at J, leaving 9 bases unmatched. Germline CDR1 reads SGHTA; CDR2 reads FQGNSA. The CDR3 is made up of 15 amino acids. In DNA form, the CDR3 reads TGTGCCAGCAGCCAGCTAGCGGGCGGAGGAGAGACCCAGTACTTC. Encoded protein: CASSQLAGGGETQYF.

This chain links TRBV7-3 with TRBJ2-5; 8 bases match TRBD2. The CDR3 spans 16 residues. V trimming: 4 bases; J trimming: 5 bases; junction bases outside the gene matches: 12. Germline V gives CDR1 SGHTA, CDR2 FQGTGA. The DNA for the CDR3 is TGTGCCAGCAGCTCTGGTTGGCGGGGGGCCGGGGAGACCCAGTACTTC. The encoded protein is CASSSGWRGAGETQYF.

The V gene is TRBV19, the J gene TRBJ1-2, with D possibly being TRBD1 (5 bases). Germline CDR1 LNHDA, CDR2 SQIVND (reference sequence). V lost 7 bases to trimming and J lost 2 bases, with 11 bases between them. CDR3 size: 13 residues. CDR3 region: CASNGGMNYGYTF. The CDR3 DNA is TGTGCCAGTAACGGGGGAATGAACTATGGCTACACCTTC. The full variable domain, with the rest looked up from reference TRBV19 and TRBJ1-2, is DGGITQSPKYLFRKEGQNVTLSCEQNLNHDAMYWYRQDPGQGLRLIYYSQIVNDFQKGDIAEGYSVSREKKESFPLTVTSAQKNPTAFYLCASNGGMNYGYTFGSGTRLTVV.

The chain has TRBV9 and TRBJ2-1; D perhaps matches TRBD2 (6 bases). The germline CDR1 and CDR2 sequences are SGDLS and YYNGEE. With 0 bases removed from V and 3 bases from J, the gap between germline ends came to 16 bases. The CDR3 runs 17 residues. DNA of the CDR3: TGTGCCAGCAGCGTAGCTGACCGGGACTTCGTCTACAATGAGCAGTTCTTC. The encoded protein is CASSVADRDFVYNEQFF.

The chain recombines TRBV10-2 with TRBJ2-3, with a possible D match to TRBD2 (5 bases). The germline V and J ends were trimmed by 4 bases and 2 bases, with 13 bases remaining between them. Germline CDR1 is WSHSY and CDR2 is SAAADI. The CDR3 length is 15 residues. The CDR3 region has the DNA TGCGCCAGCAGTGCTGGACTTTTGAACACAGATACGCAGTATTTT. Translating gives CASSAGLLNTDTQYF.

The chain employs TRBV28 and TRBJ1-1; D unresolved. The germline V gene encodes CDR1 MDHEN and CDR2 SYDVKM. The CDR3 is made up of 13 amino acids. Trimming removed 11 bases at V and 4 bases at J, with 17 bases between. CDR3 amino acids: CAVIIGWPTEAFF. DNA for the CDR3: TGTGCCGTTATTATTGGCTGGCCCACTGAAGCTTTCTTT. The complete variable domain, with remaining parts taken from reference TRBV28 and TRBJ1-1, reads DVKVTQSSRYLVKRTGEKVFLECVQDMDHENMFWYRQDPGLGLRLIYFSYDVKMKEKGDIPEGYSVSREKKERFSLILESASTNQTSMYLCAVIIGWPTEAFFGQGTRLTVV.

Only one count was recorded for this clone. The V gene is TRBV28, the J gene TRBJ2-2; possible D gene TRBD2, 6 bases. Per the germline V gene, CDR1 is MDHEN and CDR2 is SYDVKM. The CDR3 covers 16 residues. The V gene lost 6 bases and the J gene lost 6 bases, with 20 bases spanning the gap. The CDR3 sequence: CASRAGYPGGSGELFF. For the CDR3, the DNA is TGTGCCAGCAGAGCCGGCTACCCCGGAGGGTCCGGGGAGCTGTTTTTT.

This clone was counted only a few times. This chain links TRBV20-1 with TRBJ2-7, with D uncertain. V lost 7 bases and J lost 5, with 12 bases in between. CDR3 length: 11 residues. Germline-derived CDR1 and CDR2 are DFQATT and SNEGSKA (reference sequence). This CDR3 is CSVRVSDEQYF. The CDR3 DNA follows: TGCAGTGTCCGTGTAAGCGACGAGCAGTACTTC.

V gene TRBV30 combines with J gene TRBJ1-1; D unclear. Trimming pared 0 bases from V and 4 bases from J, leaving 18 bases between. The CDR3 spans 16 residues. CDR1 and CDR2 from the germline V gene are GTSNPN and SVGIG (reference sequence). The CDR3 bases are TGTGCCTGGAGTGTCATCCCCGCAATTACCGGCACTGAAGCTTTCTTT. It codes for CAWSVIPAITGTEAFF.

A few counts support this clone. This rearrangement joins TRBV13 to TRBJ2-7; weak D call: TRBD2 (7 bases). This CDR3 spans 16 amino acids. The germline V gene encodes CDR1 PRHDT and CDR2 FYEKMQ (reference sequence). V gave up 5 bases and J gave up 0 bases, with 17 bases separating them. The CDR3: CASSARGGGSSYEQYF. CDR3 sequence (DNA): TGTGCCAGCAGCGCCCGGGGAGGGGGTTCCTCCTACGAGCAGTACTTC. Using reference TRBV13 and TRBJ2-7 for the parts outside the CDR3, the full variable domain is AAGVIQSPRHLIKEKRETATLKCYPIPRHDTVYWYQQGPGQDPQFLISFYEKMQSDKGSIPDRFSAQQFSDYHSELNMSSLELGDSALYFCASSARGGGSSYEQYFGPGTRLTVT.

The chain employs TRBV4-1 and TRBJ1-1, with 7 bases aligning to TRBD1. J was trimmed by 1 base and V by 4 bases; bases with no gene match: 9. The germline CDR1 and CDR2 sequences are MGHRA and YSYEKL. This CDR3 comprises 16 residues. CDR3 nucleotide sequence: TGCGCCAGCAGCCGGTTCACGGGACAGCGGAACACTGAAGCTTTCTTT. Translation: CASSRFTGQRNTEAFF.

V gene TRBV19 combines with J gene TRBJ1-6; D gene uncertain. V lost 9 bases to trimming and J lost 0 bases, with 3 bases between them. The CDR3 extends over 12 amino acids. CDR1 and CDR2 from the germline V gene are LNHDA and SQIVND (reference sequence). CDR3 nucleotide sequence: TGTGCCAGCAGCTCCTATAATTCACCCCTCCACTTT. Its protein is CASSSYNSPLHF.

The DNA of the CDR3 is TGTGCCAGCAGCTTAGTTAGGACAGAAGTCTATGGCTACACCTTC. Its protein product is CASSLVRTEVYGYTF. The chain couples TRBV7-8 to TRBJ1-2; the D gene is possibly TRBD1 (6 bases). With 1 base removed from V and 4 bases from J, the gap between germline ends came to 13 bases. The CDR3 is made up of 15 amino acids. CDR1 and CDR2 (germline): SGHVS, FQNEAQ.

This sequence joins TRBV9 and TRBJ2-7; TRBD2 aligns across 8 bases. Germline assignment: CDR1 SGDLS and CDR2 YYNGEE. The CDR3 loop spans 16 amino acids. V shed 6 bases, J shed 3 bases, and the junction held 14 bases outside the gene matches. CDR3 DNA: TGTGCCAGCACCCCCCTTGCGAGCGGGGGAATCTACGAGCAGTACTTC. This encodes CASTPLASGGIYEQYF.

This clone was counted once. J is TRBJ2-5 and V is TRBV28; 11 nucleotides align to TRBD2. CDR3 length: 16 residues. Looked up from germline, CDR1 is MDHEN and CDR2 is SYDVKM. With 6 bases clipped from V and 4 bases from J, the junction kept 10 bases outside the gene matches. The CDR3 protein is CASRDTLAGARETQYF. The CDR3 bases are TGTGCCAGCAGGGACACACTAGCGGGAGCACGAGAGACCCAGTACTTC.

The V call is TRBV6-5, the J call TRBJ2-1; 10 nucleotides line up with TRBD2. Germline V CDR1 and CDR2: MNHEY, SVGAGI. The CDR3 spans 15 residues. J lost 4 bases, V lost 7 bases, and 7 bases had no gene match. CDR3 amino acids: CASIKREGLYNEQFF. The CDR3 DNA follows: TGTGCCAGCATTAAGCGGGAGGGCCTATACAATGAGCAGTTCTTC.

Here the CDR3 reads CASGWERGGQFSEQFF. The CDR3 bases are TGTGCCAGCGGATGGGAGCGGGGGGGCCAGTTCTCTGAGCAGTTCTTC. This chain uses TRBV27 with TRBJ2-1, with 10 bases that match TRBD2. The trim removed 8 bases at V and 9 bases at J, leaving 16 bases unmatched. Per the germline V gene, CDR1 is MNHEY and CDR2 is SMNVEV (reference sequence). This CDR3 region has 16 residues.

This rearrangement joins TRBV19 to TRBJ2-2; 7 nucleotides agree with TRBD2. J gave up 3 bases and V 7 bases, and 5 bases lay outside the gene matches. The CDR3 contains 14 residues. Per germline, CDR1 LNHDA and CDR2 SQIVND (reference sequence). CDR3: CASTPSGYTGELFF. Written as DNA, the CDR3 is TGTGCCAGTACCCCTAGCGGCTACACCGGGGAGCTGTTTTTT.

This chain uses TRBV29-1 with TRBJ2-1; 10 positions agree with TRBD2. Germline V CDR1 and CDR2: SQVTM, ANQGSEA. The CDR3 is 15 residues long. J gave up 8 bases and V 2 bases, and 9 bases lay outside the gene matches. This CDR3 is CSVEISGGALDEQFF. As DNA, the CDR3 is TGCAGCGTTGAAATAAGCGGGGGGGCCTTGGATGAGCAGTTCTTC.

A few counts support this clone. This chain uses TRBV30 with TRBJ2-1, with D uncertain. Germline V gene data show CDR1 as GTSNPN and CDR2 as SVGIG (reference sequence). Trimming shortened V by 2 bases and J by 8 bases, and 10 bases separated the two germline ends. There are 12 residues in the CDR3. The CDR3 loop reads CAWSQTEDEQFF. For the CDR3, the DNA is TGTGCCTGGAGTCAAACTGAGGATGAGCAGTTCTTC.

As DNA, the CDR3 is TGTGCCAGCAGCCCAAGGGGCGGGGGGAACAATGAGCAGTTCTTC. It translates to CASSPRGGGNNEQFF. The J gene is TRBJ2-1, the V gene TRBV11-3; 8 nucleotides match TRBD2. The CDR3 has 15 amino acids. The V segment lost 5 bases and the J segment 5 bases; nucleotides outside the gene matches: 8. Germline values: CDR1 SGHNT, CDR2 YENEEA.

This chain links TRBV6-5 with TRBJ2-3; maybe TRBD2 (5 bases). The CDR3 totals 14 residues. The germline V gene has CDR1 MNHEY and CDR2 SVGAGI. Trimming left V 8 bases short and J 2 bases short, with 14 bases between. This CDR3 reads CASEKLSDTDTQYF. The CDR3 DNA is TGTGCCAGCGAGAAGCTTAGCGACACAGATACGCAGTATTTT.

The gene calls are TRBV6-1 and TRBJ1-1; D is unresolved. Per germline, CDR1 MNHNS and CDR2 SASEGT. The CDR3 runs 13 residues. The germline V and J ends were trimmed by 3 bases and 8 bases, with 13 bases remaining between them. In DNA, the CDR3 is TGTGCCAGCAGTGAGACAACGCGGGCCGAAGCTTTCTTT. Translation: CASSETTRAEAFF.

This clone was detected only a few times. The chain links TRBV6-5 to TRBJ1-2; D gene uncertain. V lost 8 bases and J lost 5, with 21 bases in between. The CDR3 is 15 residues long. Germline lookup yields CDR1 MNHEY and CDR2 SVGAGI. The chain's CDR3 is CASGGGVSAGYGYTF. The CDR3 DNA is TGTGCCAGCGGCGGCGGGGTTTCGGCGGGATATGGCTACACCTTC.

This clone was counted between two and nine times. The V gene is TRBV29-1, the J gene TRBJ2-5; 10 bases are a match to TRBD2. V shed 3 bases, J shed 5 bases, and the junction held 9 bases outside the gene matches. The CDR3 is made up of 15 amino acids. In germline, CDR1 is SQVTM, CDR2 ANQGSEA. The CDR3 reads CSVEPSGRGRETQYF. CDR3 DNA: TGCAGCGTTGAGCCTAGCGGGAGAGGGCGGGAGACCCAGTACTTC.

The chain carries TRBV27 and TRBJ1-5; 12 bases map to TRBD1. V lost 6 bases to trimming and J lost 7 bases; unmatched junction nucleotides: 4. This CDR3 has 14 amino acids. Germline-derived CDR1 and CDR2 are MNHEY and SMNVEV (reference sequence). CDR3 loop: CASRGQGARQPQHF. CDR3 in DNA: TGTGCCAGCAGGGGACAGGGGGCTAGACAGCCCCAGCATTTT.